The sequence of this T cell receptor (beta chain) was determined in a study of control samples from healthy donors and cancer patients. The germline CDR1 and CDR2 sequences are SGHRS and YFSETQ. The V and J ends lost 0 bases and 2 bases respectively, with 10 bases between them. The CDR3 is 15 amino acids. Repertoires were generated with immunoSEQ multiplex PCR, while TCRdb's copy carries only in-frame clones and drops some. This sample has about 130,000 clones, with more than 80% found just once. Source material: blood. This TCR was recovered from a man in his forties in good health. The chain combines TRBV5-1 with TRBJ2-3; D unclear. This CDR3 reads CASSLAGPTTDTQYF. CDR3 DNA sequence: TGCGCCAGCAGCTTGGCAGGCCCCACCACAGATACGCAGTATTTT.